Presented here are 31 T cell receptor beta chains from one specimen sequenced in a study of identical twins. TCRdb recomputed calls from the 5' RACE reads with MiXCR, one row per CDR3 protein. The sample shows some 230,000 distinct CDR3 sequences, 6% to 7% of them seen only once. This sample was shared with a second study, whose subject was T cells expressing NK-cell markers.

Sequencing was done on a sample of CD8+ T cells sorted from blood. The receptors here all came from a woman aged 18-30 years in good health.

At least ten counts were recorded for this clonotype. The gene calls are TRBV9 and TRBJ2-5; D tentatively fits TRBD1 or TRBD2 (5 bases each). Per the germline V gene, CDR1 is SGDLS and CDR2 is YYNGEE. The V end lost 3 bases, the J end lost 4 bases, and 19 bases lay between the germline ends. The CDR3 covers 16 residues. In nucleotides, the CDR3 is TGTGCCAGCAGCGGACCAGGGTCGGGGCATAGAGAGACCCAGTACTTC. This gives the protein CASSGPGSGHRETQYF. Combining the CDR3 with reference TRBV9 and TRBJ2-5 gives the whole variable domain DSGVTQTPKHLITATGQRVTLRCSPRSGDLSVYWYQQSLDQGLQFLIQYYNGEERAKGNILERFSAQQFPDLHSELNLSSLELGDSALYFCASSGPGSGHRETQYFGPGTRLLVL.

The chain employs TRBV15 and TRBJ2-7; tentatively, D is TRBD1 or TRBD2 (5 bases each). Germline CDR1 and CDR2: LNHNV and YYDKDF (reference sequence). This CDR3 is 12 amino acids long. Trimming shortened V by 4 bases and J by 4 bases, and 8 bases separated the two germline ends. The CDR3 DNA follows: TGTGCCACCAGCACGGGACCGTACGAGCAGTACTTC. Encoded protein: CATSTGPYEQYF.

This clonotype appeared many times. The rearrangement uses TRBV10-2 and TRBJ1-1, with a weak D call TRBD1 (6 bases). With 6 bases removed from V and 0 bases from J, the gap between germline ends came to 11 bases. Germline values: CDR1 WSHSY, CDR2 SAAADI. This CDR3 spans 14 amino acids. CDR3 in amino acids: CASSVTGMNTEAFF. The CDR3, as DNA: TGCGCCAGCAGCGTGACAGGCATGAACACTGAAGCTTTCTTT.

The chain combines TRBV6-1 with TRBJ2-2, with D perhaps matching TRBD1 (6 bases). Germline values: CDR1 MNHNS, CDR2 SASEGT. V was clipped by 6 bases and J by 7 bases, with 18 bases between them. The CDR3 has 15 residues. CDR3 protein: CASSGSVRGGGELFF. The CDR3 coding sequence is TGTGCCAGCAGCGGCTCCGTTAGAGGGGGCGGGGAGCTGTTTTTT.

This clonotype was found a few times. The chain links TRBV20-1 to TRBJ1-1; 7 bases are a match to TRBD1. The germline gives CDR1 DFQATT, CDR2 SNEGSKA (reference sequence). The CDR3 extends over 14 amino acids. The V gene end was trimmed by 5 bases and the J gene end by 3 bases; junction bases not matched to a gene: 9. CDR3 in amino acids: CSALTGQADTEAFF. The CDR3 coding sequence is TGCAGTGCTCTTACCGGACAGGCGGACACTGAAGCTTTCTTT.

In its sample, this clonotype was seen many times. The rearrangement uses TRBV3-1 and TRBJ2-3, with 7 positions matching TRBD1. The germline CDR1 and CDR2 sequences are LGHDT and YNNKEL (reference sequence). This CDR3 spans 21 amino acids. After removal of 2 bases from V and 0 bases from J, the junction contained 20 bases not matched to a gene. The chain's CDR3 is CASSQFGTEHLLLPSTDTQYF. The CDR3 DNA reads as TGTGCCAGCAGCCAATTCGGGACAGAACATCTATTACTACCTAGCACAGATACGCAGTATTTT.

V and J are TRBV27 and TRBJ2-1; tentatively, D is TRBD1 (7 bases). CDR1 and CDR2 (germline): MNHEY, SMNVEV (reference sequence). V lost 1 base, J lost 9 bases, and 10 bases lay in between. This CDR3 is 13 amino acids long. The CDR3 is CASSLLEGAEQFF. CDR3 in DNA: TGTGCCAGCAGTTTATTGGAGGGGGCTGAGCAGTTCTTC.

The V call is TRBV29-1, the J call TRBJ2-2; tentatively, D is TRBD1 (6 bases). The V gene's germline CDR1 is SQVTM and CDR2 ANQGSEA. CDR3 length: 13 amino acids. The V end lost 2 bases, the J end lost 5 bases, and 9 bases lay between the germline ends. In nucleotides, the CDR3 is TGCAGCGTTGAATGGGGGACAACCGGGGAGCTGTTTTTT. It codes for CSVEWGTTGELFF.

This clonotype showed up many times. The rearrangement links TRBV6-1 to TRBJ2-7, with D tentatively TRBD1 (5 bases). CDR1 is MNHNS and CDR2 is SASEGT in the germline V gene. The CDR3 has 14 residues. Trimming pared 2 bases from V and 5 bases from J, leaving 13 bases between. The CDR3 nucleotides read TGTGCCAGCAGTGAATTGGAAGGGGCCGACGAGCAGTACTTC. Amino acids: CASSELEGADEQYF.

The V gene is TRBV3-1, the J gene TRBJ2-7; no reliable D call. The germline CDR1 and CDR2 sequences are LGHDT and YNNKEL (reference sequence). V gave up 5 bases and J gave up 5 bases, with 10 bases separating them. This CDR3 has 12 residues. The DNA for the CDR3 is TGTGCCAGCAGCTGGTCCCCGGACGAGCAGTACTTC. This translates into CASSWSPDEQYF.

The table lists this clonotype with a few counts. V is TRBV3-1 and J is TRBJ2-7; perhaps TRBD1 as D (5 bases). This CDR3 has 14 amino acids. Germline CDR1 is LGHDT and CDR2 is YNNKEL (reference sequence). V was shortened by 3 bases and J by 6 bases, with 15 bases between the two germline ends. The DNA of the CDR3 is TGTGCCAGCAGCCAGTTACAGGCCCAGCGCGAGCAGTACTTC. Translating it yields CASSQLQAQREQYF.

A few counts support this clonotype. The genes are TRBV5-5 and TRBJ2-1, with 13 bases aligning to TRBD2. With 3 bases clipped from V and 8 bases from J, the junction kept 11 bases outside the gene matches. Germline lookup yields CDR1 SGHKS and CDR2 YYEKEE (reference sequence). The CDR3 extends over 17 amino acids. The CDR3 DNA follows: TGTGCCAGCAGCTGGCGACTAGCGGGAGGCCAGAGGGATGAGCAGTTCTTC. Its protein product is CASSWRLAGGQRDEQFF.

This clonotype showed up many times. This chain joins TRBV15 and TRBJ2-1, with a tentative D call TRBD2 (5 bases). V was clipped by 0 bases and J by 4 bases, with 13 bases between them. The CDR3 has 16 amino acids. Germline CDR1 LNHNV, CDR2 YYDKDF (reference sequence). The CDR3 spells CATSREQEASYNEQFF. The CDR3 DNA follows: TGTGCCACCAGCAGAGAGCAGGAGGCCAGTTACAATGAGCAGTTCTTC.

The CDR3 nucleotides are TGTGCCAGCAGCGAGGGGAGGGGGAGCCAAGAGACCCAGTACTTC. This translates into CASSEGRGSQETQYF. J is TRBJ2-5 and V is TRBV13, with D tentatively TRBD2 (7 bases). The germline V gene encodes CDR1 PRHDT and CDR2 FYEKMQ (reference sequence). V shed 5 bases and J shed 1 base, with 14 bases lying between them. The CDR3 contains 15 residues.

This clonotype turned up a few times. This chain's CDR3 is CASSLARGGWYGYTF. CDR3 in DNA: TGTGCCAGCAGTTTAGCGCGGGGGGGCTGGTATGGCTACACCTTC. V is TRBV12-3 or TRBV12-4 and J is TRBJ1-2; a possible D gene is TRBD1 (6 bases). Trimming shortened V by 0 bases and J by 5 bases, and 13 bases separated the two germline ends. CDR3 length: 15 residues.

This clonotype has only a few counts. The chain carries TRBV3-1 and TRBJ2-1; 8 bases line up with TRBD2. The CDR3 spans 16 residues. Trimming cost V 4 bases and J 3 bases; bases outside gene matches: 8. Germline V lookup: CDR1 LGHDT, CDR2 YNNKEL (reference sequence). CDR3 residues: CASSRTSGSVYNEQFF. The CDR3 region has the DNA TGTGCCAGCAGCCGGACGAGCGGGAGCGTCTACAATGAGCAGTTCTTC.

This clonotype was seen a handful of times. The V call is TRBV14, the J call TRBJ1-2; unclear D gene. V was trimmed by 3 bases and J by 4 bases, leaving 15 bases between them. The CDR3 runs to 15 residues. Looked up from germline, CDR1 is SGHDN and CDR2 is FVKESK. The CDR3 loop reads CASSQTSPYGYGYTF. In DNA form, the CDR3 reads TGTGCCAGCAGCCAGACATCCCCTTACGGCTATGGCTACACCTTC.

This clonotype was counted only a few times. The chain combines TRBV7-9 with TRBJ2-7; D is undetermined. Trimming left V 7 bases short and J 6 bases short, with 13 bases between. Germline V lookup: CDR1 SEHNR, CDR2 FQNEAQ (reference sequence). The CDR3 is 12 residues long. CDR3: CASTPVGPEQYF. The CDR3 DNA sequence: TGTGCCAGCACCCCCGTCGGGCCCGAGCAGTACTTC.

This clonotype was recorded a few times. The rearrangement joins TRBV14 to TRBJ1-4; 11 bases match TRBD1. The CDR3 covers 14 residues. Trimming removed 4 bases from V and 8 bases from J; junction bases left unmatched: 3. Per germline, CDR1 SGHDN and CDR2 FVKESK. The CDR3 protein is CASSPDRGHEKLFF. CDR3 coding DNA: TGTGCCAGCAGCCCGGACAGGGGGCACGAAAAACTGTTTTTT.

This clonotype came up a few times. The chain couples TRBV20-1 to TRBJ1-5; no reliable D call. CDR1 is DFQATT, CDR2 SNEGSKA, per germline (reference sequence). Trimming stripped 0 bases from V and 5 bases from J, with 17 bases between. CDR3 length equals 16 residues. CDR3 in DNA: TGCAGTGCTAGAGATCTGGCGGGAGAGCGGTATCAGCCCCAGCATTTT. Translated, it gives CSARDLAGERYQPQHF.

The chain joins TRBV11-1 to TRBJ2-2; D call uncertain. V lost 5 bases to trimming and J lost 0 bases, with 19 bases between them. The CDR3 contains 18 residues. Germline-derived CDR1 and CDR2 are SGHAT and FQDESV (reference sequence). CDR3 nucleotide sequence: TGTGCCAGCAGCCCCCCTCAGACCATCCCCGCGAACACCGGGGAGCTGTTTTTT. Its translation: CASSPPQTIPANTGELFF.

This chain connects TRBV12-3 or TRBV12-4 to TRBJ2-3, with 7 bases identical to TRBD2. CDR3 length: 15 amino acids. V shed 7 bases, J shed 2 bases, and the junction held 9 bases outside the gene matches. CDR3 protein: CASIRRGLDTDTQYF. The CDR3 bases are TGTGCCAGCATTCGGCGGGGGTTAGACACAGATACGCAGTATTTT.

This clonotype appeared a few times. This CDR3 reads CASSLGGVTDTQYF. For the CDR3, the DNA is TGTGCCAGCAGCCTGGGGGGTGTCACAGATACGCAGTATTTT. This sequence joins TRBV7-2 and TRBJ2-3; D possibly corresponds to TRBD2 (6 bases). Germline loops: CDR1 SGHTA, CDR2 FQGNSA. Trimming cost V 5 bases and J 2 bases, with 11 bases left between them. The CDR3 has 14 amino acids.

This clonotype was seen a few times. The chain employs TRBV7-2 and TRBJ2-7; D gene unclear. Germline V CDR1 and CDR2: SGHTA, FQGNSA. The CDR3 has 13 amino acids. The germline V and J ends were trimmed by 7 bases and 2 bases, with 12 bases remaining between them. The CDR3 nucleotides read TGTGCCAGCACCACCACAACAGCCTACGAGCAGTACTTC. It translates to CASTTTTAYEQYF.

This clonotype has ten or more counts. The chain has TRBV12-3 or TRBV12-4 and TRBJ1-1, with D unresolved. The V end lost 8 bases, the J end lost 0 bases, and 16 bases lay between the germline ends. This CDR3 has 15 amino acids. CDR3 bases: TGTGCCAGCTCGGATTCGACGGTGATGAACACTGAAGCTTTCTTT. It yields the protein CASSDSTVMNTEAFF.

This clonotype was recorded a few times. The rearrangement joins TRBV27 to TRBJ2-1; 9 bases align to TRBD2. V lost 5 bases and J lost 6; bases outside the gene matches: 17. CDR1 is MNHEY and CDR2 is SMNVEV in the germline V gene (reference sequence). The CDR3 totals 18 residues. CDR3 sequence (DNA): TGTGCCAGCAGTGGCCCCAGCGAGCGGCGGGGGGGCCCCAATGAGCAGTTCTTC. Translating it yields CASSGPSERRGGPNEQFF.

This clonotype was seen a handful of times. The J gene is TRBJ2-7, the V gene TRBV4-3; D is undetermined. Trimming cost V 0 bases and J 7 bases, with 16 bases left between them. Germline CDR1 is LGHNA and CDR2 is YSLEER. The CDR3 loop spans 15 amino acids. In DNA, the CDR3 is TGCGCCAGCAGCCAAGAAACATCTCTGCGGTTAGAGCAGTACTTC. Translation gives CASSQETSLRLEQYF.

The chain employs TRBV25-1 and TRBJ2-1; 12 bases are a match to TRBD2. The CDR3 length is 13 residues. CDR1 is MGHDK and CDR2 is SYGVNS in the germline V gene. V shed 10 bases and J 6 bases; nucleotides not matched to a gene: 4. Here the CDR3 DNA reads TGTGCCACACTAGCGGGAGGTTTCAATGAGCAGTTCTTC. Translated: CATLAGGFNEQFF.

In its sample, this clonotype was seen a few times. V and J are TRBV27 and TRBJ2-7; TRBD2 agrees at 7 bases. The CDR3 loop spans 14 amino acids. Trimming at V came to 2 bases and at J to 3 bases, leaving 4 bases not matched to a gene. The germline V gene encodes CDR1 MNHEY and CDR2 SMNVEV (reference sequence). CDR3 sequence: CASSLTASGYEQYF. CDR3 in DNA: TGTGCCAGCAGTTTAACGGCTAGCGGCTACGAGCAGTACTTC.

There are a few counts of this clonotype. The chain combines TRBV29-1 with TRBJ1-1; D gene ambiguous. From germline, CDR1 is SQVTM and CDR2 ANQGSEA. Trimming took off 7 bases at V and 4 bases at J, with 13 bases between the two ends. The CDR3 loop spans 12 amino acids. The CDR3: CSAHGSGTEAFF. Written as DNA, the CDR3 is TGCAGCGCGCACGGGTCCGGCACTGAAGCTTTCTTT.

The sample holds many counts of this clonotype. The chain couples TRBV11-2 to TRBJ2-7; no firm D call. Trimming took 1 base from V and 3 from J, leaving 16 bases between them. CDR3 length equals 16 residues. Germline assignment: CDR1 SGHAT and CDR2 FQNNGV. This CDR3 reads CASSLGAFPLDYEQYF. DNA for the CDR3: TGTGCCAGCAGCTTAGGGGCATTCCCGCTCGACTACGAGCAGTACTTC. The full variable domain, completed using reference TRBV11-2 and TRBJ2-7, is EAGVAQSPRYKIIEKRQSVAFWCNPISGHATLYWYQQILGQGPKLLIQFQNNGVVDDSQLPKDRFSAERLKGVDSTLKIQPAKLEDSAVYLCASSLGAFPLDYEQYFGPGTRLTVT.